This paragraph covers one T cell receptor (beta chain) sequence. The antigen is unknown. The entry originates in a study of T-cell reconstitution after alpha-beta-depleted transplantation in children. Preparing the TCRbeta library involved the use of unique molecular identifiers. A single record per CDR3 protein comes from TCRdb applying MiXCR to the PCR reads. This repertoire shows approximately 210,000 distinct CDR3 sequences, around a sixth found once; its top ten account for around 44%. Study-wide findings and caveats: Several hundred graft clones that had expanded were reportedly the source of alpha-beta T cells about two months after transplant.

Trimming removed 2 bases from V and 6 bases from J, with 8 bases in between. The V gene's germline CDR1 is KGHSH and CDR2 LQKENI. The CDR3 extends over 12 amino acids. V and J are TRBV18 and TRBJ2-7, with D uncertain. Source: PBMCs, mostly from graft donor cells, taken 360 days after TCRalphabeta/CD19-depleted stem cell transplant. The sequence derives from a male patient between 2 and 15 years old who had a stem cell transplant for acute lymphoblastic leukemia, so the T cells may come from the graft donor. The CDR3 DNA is TGTGCCAGCTCACCAACACCGAGCGAGCAGTACTTC. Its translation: CASSPTPSEQYF.